The 9 T cell receptor beta chains presented below share a single source sample, sequenced in a study of T cells in Graves' hyperthyroidism and ophthalmopathy (dated by TCRdb to about 2019). Libraries were constructed by multiplex PCR. The sequencer was an Illumina HiSeq 2000. Amplification of TCR beta CDR3 regions was carried out from RNA transcripts. The first round of RT-PCR for the TCR CDR3 was performed with the HTBI primer set and the Qiagen OneStep RT-PCR kit. The public reads were run again by TCRdb, first through fastp at Q25 and then through MiXCR, and only productive beta chains were kept. CDR3 protein duplicates are merged, each entry listing the most common genes and DNA. Across this sample there are 450,000 to 550,000 distinct CDR3 sequences, with around 22% seen only once. 11% of the sample is taken by the ten largest. Sequencing used blood. These receptors all come from a woman aged 30 to 39 with Graves' ophthalmopathy.

This clonotype has at least ten counts. The V gene is TRBV12-3 or TRBV12-4, the J gene TRBJ1-5; TRBD1 agrees at 12 bases. The CDR3 is 15 residues long. J gave up 7 bases and V 2 bases, and 3 bases lay outside the gene matches. The CDR3 bases are TGTGCCAGCAGTTTACGGGACAGGGGGCAACAGCCCCAGCATTTT. Its protein is CASSLRDRGQQPQHF.

V and J are TRBV6-1 and TRBJ1-5; D remains unclear. Deletions cut 3 bases from V and 7 bases from J, with 13 bases between. This CDR3 has 14 amino acids. CDR1 MNHNS and CDR2 SASEGT come from the germline V gene. CDR3 residues: CASSESSLKQPQHF. The CDR3 DNA is TGTGCCAGCAGTGAGTCGTCGCTTAAACAGCCCCAGCATTTT.

This rearrangement joins TRBV15 to TRBJ2-7; 10 bases align to TRBD1. The CDR3 loop spans 15 amino acids. Germline V CDR1 and CDR2: LNHNV, YYDKDF (reference sequence). The J segment lost 4 bases and the V segment lost 3 bases, leaving 6 bases of the junction unmatched. The DNA of the CDR3 is TGTGCCACCAGCAGGATTGGGACAGGGGTATACGAGCAGTACTTC. Residues: CATSRIGTGVYEQYF. The full variable domain, in which reference TRBV15 and TRBJ2-7 provide the parts outside the CDR3, is DAMVIQNPRYQVTQFGKPVTLSCSQTLNHNVMYWYQQKSSQAPKLLFHYYDKDFNNEADTPDNFQSRRPNTSFCFLDIRSPGLGDTAMYLCATSRIGTGVYEQYFGPGTRLTVT.

This clonotype was seen at least ten times. A much larger clone lies one base from this, so it may be a read error. The J gene is TRBJ2-2, the V gene TRBV10-3; TRBD1 matches at 9 bases. From germline, CDR1 is ENHRY and CDR2 SYGVKD. This CDR3 has 16 amino acids. CDR3 amino acids: CAINPRSGTGIGEPFF. In DNA form, the CDR3 reads TGTGCCATCAATCCACGTTCCGGGACAGGGATCGGGGAGCCGTTTTTT.

The V gene is TRBV12-3 or TRBV12-4, the J gene TRBJ1-2, with D possibly TRBD1 on 5 matching bases. This CDR3 comprises 14 residues. The V end lost 5 bases, the J end lost 4 bases, and 14 bases lay between the germline ends. The CDR3 loop reads CASSPRGRSYGYTF. Written as DNA, the CDR3 is TGTGCCAGCAGTCCCCGGGGCAGATCCTATGGCTACACCTTC.

This chain joins TRBV14 and TRBJ1-2, with TRBD1 identical over 8 bases. Trimming removed 4 bases from V and 0 bases from J; junction bases left unmatched: 7. Germline-derived CDR1 and CDR2 are SGHDN and FVKESK. The CDR3 length is 16 residues. DNA for the CDR3: TGTGCCAGCAGCCGTACCGGGACAGGTACTAACTATGGCTACACCTTC. Its translation: CASSRTGTGTNYGYTF.

In this sample, this clonotype turned up many times. The chain links TRBV20-1 to TRBJ1-5; perhaps TRBD1 as D (5 bases). The CDR3 runs 12 residues. From germline, CDR1 is DFQATT and CDR2 SNEGSKA (reference sequence). Trimming took off 7 bases at V and 3 bases at J, with 10 bases between the two ends. This CDR3 reads CSGVGDNQPQHF. DNA for the CDR3: TGCAGTGGGGTGGGGGACAATCAGCCCCAGCATTTT.

The chain recombines TRBV30 with TRBJ1-6; no clear D gene. V lost 2 bases and J 12 bases, leaving 17 bases between the germline ends. This CDR3 spans 14 amino acids. CDR1 and CDR2 from the germline V gene are GTSNPN and SVGIG (reference sequence). CDR3 sequence reads: CAWSSMGRSRPLHF. CDR3 nucleotides: TGTGCCTGGAGTTCAATGGGCAGGTCGCGACCCCTCCACTTT.

This clonotype occurred many times. The J gene is TRBJ2-5, the V gene TRBV20-1, with a possible D match to TRBD2 (6 bases). This CDR3 has 14 amino acids. The V gene lost 4 bases and the J gene lost 5 bases, with 17 bases spanning the gap. CDR1 and CDR2 from the germline V gene are DFQATT and SNEGSKA (reference sequence). CDR3 bases: TGCAGTGCTAAGGGCGGGGAGAGTAGGGAGACCCAGTACTTC. This encodes CSAKGGESRETQYF.